This T cell receptor (beta chain) was sequenced for a study of shared clonotypes between healthy human individuals. About the research overall: CD8 memory received one plate per donor, CD8 naive two, CD4 memory three and CD4 naive three.

The germline gives CDR1 SGHRS, CDR2 YFSETQ. J lost 0 bases, V lost 7 bases, and 3 bases had no gene match. The CDR3 runs to 13 residues. Note on this clone: Its antigen is undetermined.

Findings and caveats of the study: In contrast to clonotypes shared by all four donors, non-shared clonotypes had lower generation probabilities.

Terminally differentiated effector memory CD45RA+ cells were excluded from the naive CD8 cells, which were CD45RO-negative and positively selected for CCR7. Caucasian adults residing in Nashville, Tennessee made up all the donors. Data came from immunoSEQ multiplex PCR; TCRdb stores just in-frame clones and leaves some out. The sample yields about 700,000 clones, about 92% seen once. This TCR was recovered from a man aged 25 to 45 in good health. Specimen: naive CD8+ T cells sorted from blood. The genes are TRBV5-1 and TRBJ2-7; 8 positions match TRBD1. CDR3 in DNA: TGCGCCAGCGGACAGGGAATCTCCTACGAGCAGTACTTC. The encoded protein is CASGQGISYEQYF.